This T cell receptor beta chain was profiled in a study of response to subunit inactivated influenza vaccine. Study-wide findings and caveats: Authors suggested each seasonal influenza vaccination recruits few new T cells.

This CDR3 is 19 amino acids long. The V gene lost 0 bases and the J gene lost 4 bases, with 22 bases spanning the gap. On this clonotype itself: Its antigen is not known.

A single record per CDR3 protein comes from TCRdb applying MiXCR to the RT-PCR reads. The sample records some 300,000 distinct CDR3 sequences, approximately 23% being singletons. The gene calls are TRBV23-1 and TRBJ1-5, with D perhaps TRBD1 (6 bases). TRBV23-1 is recorded as an ORF, its role being uncertain. Specimen: PBMCs from blood, collected 21 months after vaccination. The sequence derives from a man between 50 and 70 years old who received an inactivated influenza vaccine. The CDR3 is CASSQSPIGGQLTNQPQHF. DNA of the CDR3: TGCGCCAGCAGTCAATCCCCCATCGGGGGACAACTAACTAATCAGCCCCAGCATTTT.